These 10 T cell receptor beta chains originate from one sample sequenced in a study of blood T cells in healthy people across ages. Primed by a sample-barcoded 5' primer and a J-beta primer mix, a second PCR proceeded for about 6 to 11 cycles. TCRdb re-derived calls from the 5' RACE reads in MiXCR, one entry per CDR3 protein. Of a few hundred thousand distinct CDR3 sequences in the sample, about 27% are singletons; the top ten hold under 4.5%. The data also belong to a second study, concerning T cells of mothers and their children.

Sequenced input: blood. The receptors were sampled from a boy younger than 10 in good health.

The chain is built from TRBV18 and TRBJ2-3, with D maybe TRBD2 (6 bases). Germline V gene sequence: CDR1 KGHSH, CDR2 LQKENI. This CDR3 is 16 amino acids long. V gave up 3 bases and J gave up 0 bases, with 13 bases separating them. The CDR3 region has the DNA TGTGCCAGCTCACCTGGAGTAGCGGACAGCACAGATACGCAGTATTTT. Amino acid sequence: CASSPGVADSTDTQYF.

In regard to this clonotype: The junction shows a germline mismatch at one end, possibly a read error. This chain uses TRBV9 with TRBJ1-4; 7 bases line up with TRBD1. Germline V lookup: CDR1 SGDLS, CDR2 YYNGEE. The CDR3 consists of 14 residues. Here the CDR3 reads CASSVDRWGEKLLF. CDR3 in DNA: TGTGCCAGCAGCGTGGACAGGTGGGGTGAAAAACTGCTTTTT.

This rearrangement joins TRBV2 to TRBJ2-5, with 11 bases lining up with TRBD2. With 4 bases clipped from V and 5 bases from J, the junction kept 9 bases outside the gene matches. The CDR3 is made up of 16 amino acids. The germline gives CDR1 SNHLY, CDR2 FYNNEI. The CDR3 sequence is CASSGSSGGRWETQYF. The CDR3 DNA reads as TGTGCCAGCAGTGGGTCTAGCGGGGGGAGGTGGGAGACCCAGTACTTC.

This sequence joins TRBV4-3 and TRBJ1-1; D is possibly TRBD1 (6 bases). In germline, CDR1 is LGHNA, CDR2 YSLEER. This CDR3 comprises 14 residues. Trimming left V 4 bases short and J 4 bases short, with 13 bases between. The CDR3 here is CASSPDRGGTEAFF. The CDR3, as DNA: TGCGCCAGCAGCCCGGATCGAGGGGGCACTGAAGCTTTCTTT.

The rearrangement joins TRBV9 to TRBJ2-3; D remains ambiguous. V lost 1 base to trimming and J lost 4 bases, with 10 bases between them. The length of the CDR3 is 14 residues. In germline, CDR1 is SGDLS, CDR2 YYNGEE. Here the CDR3 DNA reads TGTGCCAGCAGCGTATCTAGAGTCCCAGATACGCAGTATTTT. Amino acids: CASSVSRVPDTQYF.

The CDR3 DNA sequence: TGTGCCACCAGCAGTTCACAGGGGTTTAGGCAGCCCCAGCATTTT. Translating gives CATSSSQGFRQPQHF. The gene calls are TRBV15 and TRBJ1-5, with TRBD1 matching 7 bases. The trim removed 3 bases at V and 7 bases at J, leaving 9 bases unmatched. The CDR3 has 15 residues. The germline V gene encodes CDR1 LNHNV and CDR2 YYDKDF (reference sequence). The full variable domain, in which reference TRBV15 and TRBJ1-5 provide the parts outside the CDR3, is DAMVIQNPRYQVTQFGKPVTLSCSQTLNHNVMYWYQQKSSQAPKLLFHYYDKDFNNEADTPDNFQSRRPNTSFCFLDIRSPGLGDTAMYLCATSSSQGFRQPQHFGDGTRLSIL.

This sequence joins TRBV12-3 or TRBV12-4 and TRBJ2-3, with 10 bases lining up with TRBD2. This CDR3 has 17 residues. Trimming took 4 bases from V and 1 from J; bases not matched to a gene: 8. The CDR3 is CASSSEAGTSGTDTQYF. The CDR3 coding sequence is TGTGCCAGCAGTTCGGAGGCCGGGACTAGCGGCACAGATACGCAGTATTTT.

This chain links TRBV6-2 or TRBV6-3 with TRBJ2-6; maybe TRBD2 (6 bases). Trimming removed 11 bases at V and 0 bases at J, with 23 bases between. CDR3 length equals 18 residues. Germline loops: CDR1 MNHEY, CDR2 SVGEGT. This chain's CDR3 is CAGGRGFLQSSGANVLTF. Written as DNA, the CDR3 is TGTGCCGGGGGACGGGGGTTCCTTCAGAGCTCTGGGGCCAACGTCCTGACTTTC.

This clonotype was detected many times. V is TRBV7-8 and J is TRBJ2-7; the D is unclear. V lost 5 bases to trimming and J lost 2 bases, with 19 bases between them. The CDR3 is made up of 16 amino acids. CDR1 SGHVS and CDR2 FQNEAQ come from the germline V gene. CDR3 DNA sequence: TGTGCCAGCAGCCCTATAAGCTTTCTTCTTACCTACGAGCAGTACTTC. Protein product: CASSPISFLLTYEQYF.

This clonotype was found once. This chain connects TRBV3-1 to TRBJ2-1; D unresolved. This CDR3 comprises 16 residues. The germline CDR1 and CDR2 sequences are LGHDT and YNNKEL (reference sequence). The V and J ends lost 0 bases and 5 bases respectively, with 14 bases between them. The CDR3: CASSQDLRLRDNEQFF. CDR3 nucleotides: TGTGCCAGCAGCCAAGATTTAAGGCTAAGGGACAATGAGCAGTTCTTC.